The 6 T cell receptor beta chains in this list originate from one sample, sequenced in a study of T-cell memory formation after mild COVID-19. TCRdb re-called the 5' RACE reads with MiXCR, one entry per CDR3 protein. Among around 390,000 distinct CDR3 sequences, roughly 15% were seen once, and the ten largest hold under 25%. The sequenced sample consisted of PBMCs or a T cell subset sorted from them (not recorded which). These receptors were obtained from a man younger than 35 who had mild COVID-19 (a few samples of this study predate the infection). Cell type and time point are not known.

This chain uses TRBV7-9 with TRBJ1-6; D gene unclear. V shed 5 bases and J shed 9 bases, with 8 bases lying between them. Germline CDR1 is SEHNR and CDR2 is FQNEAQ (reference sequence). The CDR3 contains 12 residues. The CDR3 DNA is TGTGCCAGCAGCAACGGACCTTCACCCCTCCACTTT. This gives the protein CASSNGPSPLHF.

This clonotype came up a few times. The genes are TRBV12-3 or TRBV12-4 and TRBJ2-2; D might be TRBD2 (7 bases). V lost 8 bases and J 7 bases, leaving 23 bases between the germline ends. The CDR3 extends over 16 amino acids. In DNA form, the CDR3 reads TGTGCCAGCGCCTTTCCGTGGGGGCCGGGAGGCGGGGAGCTGTTTTTT. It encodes CASAFPWGPGGGELFF.

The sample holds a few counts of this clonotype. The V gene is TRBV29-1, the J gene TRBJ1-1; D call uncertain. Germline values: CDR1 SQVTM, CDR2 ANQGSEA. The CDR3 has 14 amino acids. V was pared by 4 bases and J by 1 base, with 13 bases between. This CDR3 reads CSVVLGLKNTEAFF. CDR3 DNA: TGCAGCGTTGTCCTCGGACTGAAGAACACTGAAGCTTTCTTT.

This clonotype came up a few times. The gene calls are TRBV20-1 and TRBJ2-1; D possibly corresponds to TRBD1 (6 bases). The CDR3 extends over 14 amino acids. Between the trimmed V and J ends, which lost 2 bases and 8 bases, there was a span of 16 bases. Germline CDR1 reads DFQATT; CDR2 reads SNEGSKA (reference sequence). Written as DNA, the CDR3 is TGCAGTGCTAGATTCAGGGGTAAAGGAGATGAGCAGTTCTTC. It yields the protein CSARFRGKGDEQFF.

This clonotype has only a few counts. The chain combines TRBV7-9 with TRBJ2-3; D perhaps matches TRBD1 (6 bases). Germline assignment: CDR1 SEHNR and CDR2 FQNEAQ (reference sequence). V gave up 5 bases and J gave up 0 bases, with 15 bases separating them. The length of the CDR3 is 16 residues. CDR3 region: CASSPLQGFSTDTQYF. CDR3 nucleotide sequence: TGTGCCAGCAGCCCGCTACAGGGCTTTAGCACAGATACGCAGTATTTT.

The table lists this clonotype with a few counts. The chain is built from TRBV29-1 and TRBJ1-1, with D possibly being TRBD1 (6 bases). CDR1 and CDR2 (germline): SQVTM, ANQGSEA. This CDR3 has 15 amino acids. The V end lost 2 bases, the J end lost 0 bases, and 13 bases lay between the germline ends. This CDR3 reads CSVELDSLMNTEAFF. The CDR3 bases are TGCAGCGTTGAACTGGACAGCCTCATGAACACTGAAGCTTTCTTT.